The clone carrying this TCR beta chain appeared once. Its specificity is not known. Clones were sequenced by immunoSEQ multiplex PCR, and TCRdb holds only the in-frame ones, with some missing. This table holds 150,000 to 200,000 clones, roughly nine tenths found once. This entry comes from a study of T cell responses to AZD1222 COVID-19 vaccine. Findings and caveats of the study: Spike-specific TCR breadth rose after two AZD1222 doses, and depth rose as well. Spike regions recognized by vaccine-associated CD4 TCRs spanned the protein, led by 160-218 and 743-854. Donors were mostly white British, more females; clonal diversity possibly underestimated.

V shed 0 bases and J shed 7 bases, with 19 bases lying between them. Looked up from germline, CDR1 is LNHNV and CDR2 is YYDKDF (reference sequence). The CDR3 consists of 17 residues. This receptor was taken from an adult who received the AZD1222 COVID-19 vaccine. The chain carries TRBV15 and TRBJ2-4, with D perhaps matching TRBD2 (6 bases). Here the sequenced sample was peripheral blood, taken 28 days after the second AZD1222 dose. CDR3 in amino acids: CATSRDYSSSGWNIQYF. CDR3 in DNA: TGTGCCACCAGCAGAGATTATTCAAGTAGCGGATGGAACATTCAGTACTTC.